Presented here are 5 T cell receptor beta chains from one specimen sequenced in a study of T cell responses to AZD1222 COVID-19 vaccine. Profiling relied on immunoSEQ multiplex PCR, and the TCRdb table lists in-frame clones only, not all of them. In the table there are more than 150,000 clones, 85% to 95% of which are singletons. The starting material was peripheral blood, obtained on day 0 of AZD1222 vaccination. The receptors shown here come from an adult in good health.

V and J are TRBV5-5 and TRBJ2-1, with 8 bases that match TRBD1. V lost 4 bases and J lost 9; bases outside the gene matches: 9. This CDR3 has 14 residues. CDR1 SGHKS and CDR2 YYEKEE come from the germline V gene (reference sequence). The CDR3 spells CASSPGDRFVEQFF. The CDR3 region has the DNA TGTGCCAGCAGCCCGGGGGACAGGTTCGTTGAGCAGTTCTTC.

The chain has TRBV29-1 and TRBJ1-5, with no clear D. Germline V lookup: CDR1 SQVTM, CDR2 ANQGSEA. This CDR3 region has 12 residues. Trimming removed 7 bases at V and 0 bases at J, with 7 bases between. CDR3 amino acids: CSGGNSNQPQHF. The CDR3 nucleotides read TGCAGCGGGGGTAATAGCAATCAGCCCCAGCATTTT.

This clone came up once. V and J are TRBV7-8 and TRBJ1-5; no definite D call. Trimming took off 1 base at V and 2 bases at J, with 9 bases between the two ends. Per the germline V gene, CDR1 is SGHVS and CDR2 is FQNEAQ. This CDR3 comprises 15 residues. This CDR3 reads CASSLGRWGNQPQHF. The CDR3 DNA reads TGTGCCAGCAGCTTAGGTCGGTGGGGCAATCAGCCCCAGCATTTT. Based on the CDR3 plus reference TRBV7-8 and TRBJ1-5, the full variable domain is GAGVSQSPRYKVAKRGQDVALRCDPISGHVSLFWYQQALGQGPEFLTYFQNEAQLDKSGLPSDRFFAERPEGSVSTLKIQRTQQEDSAVYLCASSLGRWGNQPQHFGDGTRLSIL.

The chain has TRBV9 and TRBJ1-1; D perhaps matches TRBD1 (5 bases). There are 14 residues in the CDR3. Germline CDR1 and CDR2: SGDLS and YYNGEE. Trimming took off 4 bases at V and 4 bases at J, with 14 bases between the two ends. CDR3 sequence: CASSKGRGSTEAFF. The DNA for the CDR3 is TGTGCCAGCAGCAAGGGGAGGGGAAGCACTGAAGCTTTCTTT.

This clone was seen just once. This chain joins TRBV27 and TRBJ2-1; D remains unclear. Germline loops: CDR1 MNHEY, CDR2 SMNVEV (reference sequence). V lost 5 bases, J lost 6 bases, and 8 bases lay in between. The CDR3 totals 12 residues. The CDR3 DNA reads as TGTGCCAGCAGTCGCGTGGGCAATGAGCAGTTCTTC. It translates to CASSRVGNEQFF.